A single sample is the source of the 30 T cell receptor beta chains below, sequenced in a study of T-cell memory formation after mild COVID-19. Each CDR3 protein is one row after TCRdb ran MiXCR on the 5' RACE reads. Found here are 470,000 or so distinct CDR3 sequences, about 19% of them singletons; the top ten hold around 9.2%. Material for sequencing was PBMCs or a T cell subset sorted from them (not recorded which). The receptors originated from an adult woman who had mild COVID-19 (a few samples of this study predate the infection). Cell type and time point are not known.

This clonotype was seen more than once but under ten times. The chain joins TRBV7-9 to TRBJ1-1; the match to TRBD1 covers 10 bases. CDR3 size: 17 residues. V was clipped by 3 bases and J by 1 base; unmatched bases: 8. CDR1 SEHNR and CDR2 FQNEAQ come from the germline V gene (reference sequence). The CDR3 bases are TGTGCCAGCAGCTTCAACGACAGGGGGCTCGGGAACACTGAAGCTTTCTTT. Translation: CASSFNDRGLGNTEAFF.

The rearrangement links TRBV15 to TRBJ1-4; TRBD1 might be the D (5 bases). Germline CDR1 is LNHNV and CDR2 is YYDKDF (reference sequence). Deletions cut 3 bases from V and 4 bases from J, with 12 bases between. The CDR3 covers 15 residues. For the CDR3, the DNA is TGTGCCACCAGCAGGGCGCTTGACAGTAATGAAAAACTGTTTTTT. As protein: CATSRALDSNEKLFF.

This chain's CDR3 is CASQPRPNTEAFF. DNA for the CDR3: TGTGCCAGCCAGCCGCGACCCAACACTGAAGCTTTCTTT. V is TRBV3-1 and J is TRBJ1-1; D is unclear. The CDR3 totals 13 residues. The V gene lost 8 bases and the J gene lost 2 bases, with 12 bases spanning the gap. Looked up from germline, CDR1 is LGHDT and CDR2 is YNNKEL (reference sequence).

This clonotype came up a few times. This chain uses TRBV2 with TRBJ2-3; D ambiguous. Between the trimmed V and J ends, which lost 0 bases and 0 bases, there was a span of 4 bases. CDR1 is SNHLY, CDR2 FYNNEI, per germline. The CDR3 is 14 residues long. CDR3 protein: CASSEAASTDTQYF. The CDR3 DNA reads TGTGCCAGCAGTGAAGCGGCTAGCACAGATACGCAGTATTTT.

The sample holds many counts of this clonotype. The V call is TRBV7-2, the J call TRBJ2-5, with D unresolved. Per germline, CDR1 SGHTA and CDR2 FQGNSA. The ends were cut back, 4 bases at V and 5 bases at J, with 14 bases in the middle. The CDR3 contains 14 residues. The CDR3 sequence is CASSSSGRGETQYF. The CDR3 nucleotides are TGTGCCAGCAGCTCATCTGGTCGTGGGGAGACCCAGTACTTC.

This clonotype has only a few counts. The chain links TRBV12-3 or TRBV12-4 to TRBJ2-3; possible D gene TRBD2, 6 bases. The CDR3 is 14 amino acids. The V end lost 3 bases, the J end lost 4 bases, and 11 bases lay between the germline ends. The CDR3 protein is CASSLGGAADTQYF. CDR3 in DNA: TGTGCCAGCAGTTTGGGCGGGGCCGCAGATACGCAGTATTTT.

This clonotype was observed at least ten times. The gene calls are TRBV11-3 and TRBJ2-1, with no clear D. With 5 bases removed from V and 7 bases from J, the gap between germline ends came to 9 bases. CDR1 SGHNT and CDR2 YENEEA come from the germline V gene. The CDR3 sequence is 12 residues long. The CDR3 coding sequence is TGTGCCAGCAGCCCTCGTGAAAATGAGCAGTTCTTC. This sequence encodes CASSPRENEQFF.

This chain joins TRBV9 and TRBJ2-7; 7 bases are a match to TRBD1. The ends lost 4 bases at V and 2 bases at J; junction bases unmatched: 9. Per the germline V gene, CDR1 is SGDLS and CDR2 is YYNGEE. CDR3 length equals 15 residues. This CDR3 is CASSLPPGGTYEQYF. The CDR3 DNA follows: TGTGCCAGCAGCCTCCCGCCAGGGGGTACCTACGAGCAGTACTTC. Full variable domain (rest looked up from reference TRBV9 and TRBJ2-7): DSGVTQTPKHLITATGQRVTLRCSPRSGDLSVYWYQQSLDQGLQFLIQYYNGEERAKGNILERFSAQQFPDLHSELNLSSLELGDSALYFCASSLPPGGTYEQYFGPGTRLTVT.

The J gene is TRBJ1-1, the V gene TRBV3-1, with D possibly matching TRBD1 (6 bases). Trimming took 1 base from V and 0 from J, leaving 12 bases between them. The CDR3 has 16 amino acids. Germline V gives CDR1 LGHDT, CDR2 YNNKEL (reference sequence). In DNA form, the CDR3 reads TGTGCCAGCAGCCAAGTCAGGGGACGGGTGAACACTGAAGCTTTCTTT. As protein: CASSQVRGRVNTEAFF. Combining the CDR3 with reference TRBV3-1 and TRBJ1-1 gives the whole variable domain DTAVSQTPKYLVTQMGNDKSIKCEQNLGHDTMYWYKQDSKKFLKIMFSYNNKELIINETVPNRFSPKSPDKAHLNLHINSLELGDSAVYFCASSQVRGRVNTEAFFGQGTRLTVV.

A few counts support this clonotype. The rearrangement links TRBV7-2 to TRBJ2-6, with D maybe TRBD1 (5 bases). Germline V lookup: CDR1 SGHTA, CDR2 FQGNSA. The CDR3 covers 17 residues. The V end lost 5 bases, the J end lost 0 bases, and 14 bases lay between the germline ends. DNA for the CDR3: TGTGCCAGCAGCGAGGACATTGAGCTCTCTGGGGCCAACGTCCTGACTTTC. This sequence encodes CASSEDIELSGANVLTF.

This clonotype has a handful of counts. The chain couples TRBV11-2 to TRBJ2-3, with 8 nucleotides matching TRBD1. Germline CDR1 and CDR2: SGHAT and FQNNGV. CDR3 size: 14 residues. The junction had 5 bases not matched to a gene; V was cut back by 5 bases and J by 4 bases. The CDR3 here is CASSAIRGPDTQYF. Here the CDR3 DNA reads TGTGCCAGCAGCGCAATCAGGGGGCCAGATACGCAGTATTTT.

This clonotype was counted a few times. In nucleotides, the CDR3 is TGCAGCGTGCTGGGACTAGCGGGAGGTCTTCTAAGGAATGAGCAGTTCTTC. Amino acid sequence: CSVLGLAGGLLRNEQFF. This sequence joins TRBV29-1 and TRBJ2-1, with 15 bases that match TRBD2. Germline values: CDR1 SQVTM, CDR2 ANQGSEA. The CDR3 covers 17 residues. Trimming removed 6 bases from V and 7 bases from J; junction bases left unmatched: 13.

This sequence joins TRBV5-1 and TRBJ2-2; the D is unclear. CDR3 length: 13 residues. The V end was cut by 4 bases, the J end by 7 bases, with 11 bases between. CDR1 and CDR2 (germline): SGHRS, YFSETQ. As DNA, the CDR3 is TGCGCCAGCAGCCACGGAGACATCGGGGAGCTGTTTTTT. As protein: CASSHGDIGELFF.

The chain links TRBV4-1 to TRBJ2-3; 9 bases line up with TRBD2. This CDR3 is 16 amino acids long. Germline CDR1 is MGHRA and CDR2 is YSYEKL. V shed 5 bases, J shed 1 base, and the junction held 7 bases outside the gene matches. The CDR3 here is CASSIPSGEGTDTQYF. Written as DNA, the CDR3 is TGCGCCAGCAGCATCCCTAGCGGGGAGGGCACAGATACGCAGTATTTT.

The chain joins TRBV9 to TRBJ2-1, with D uncertain. The CDR3 covers 13 residues. V shed 4 bases and J shed 5 bases, with 10 bases lying between them. Per germline, CDR1 SGDLS and CDR2 YYNGEE. The CDR3, as DNA: TGTGCCAGCAGCCCCGACTCGAACAATGAGCAGTTCTTC. The encoded protein is CASSPDSNNEQFF.

This clonotype has ten or more counts. V and J are TRBV5-1 and TRBJ2-3, with 11 bases aligning to TRBD2. The germline V gene encodes CDR1 SGHRS and CDR2 YFSETQ. V dropped 2 bases and J dropped 3; count of bases not matched to a gene: 5. This CDR3 has 16 residues. Here the CDR3 reads CASSFSSGRITDTQYF. CDR3 nucleotides: TGCGCCAGCAGCTTTTCTAGCGGGAGGATTACAGATACGCAGTATTTT. Supplemented by reference TRBV5-1 and TRBJ2-3, the full variable domain reads KAGVTQTPRYLIKTRGQQVTLSCSPISGHRSVSWYQQTPGQGLQFLFEYFSETQRNKGNFPGRFSGRQFSNSRSEMNVSTLELGDSALYLCASSFSSGRITDTQYFGPGTRLTVL.

This clonotype has ten or more counts. This chain uses TRBV12-3 or TRBV12-4 with TRBJ1-6; possible D gene TRBD1, 5 bases. Trimming removed 7 bases from V and 5 bases from J, with 21 bases in between. This CDR3 has 17 residues. The CDR3 DNA sequence: TGTGCCAGCACCTCCCTCTCCCGGGGGGATCATAATTCACCCCTCCACTTT. As protein: CASTSLSRGDHNSPLHF.

This clonotype was seen a few times. V and J are TRBV19 and TRBJ1-1; a possible D gene is TRBD1 (5 bases). V dropped 4 bases and J dropped 6 bases, with 12 bases sitting between them. This CDR3 is 13 amino acids long. CDR1 and CDR2 from the germline V gene are LNHDA and SQIVND (reference sequence). CDR3 loop: CASSTWGGSEAFF. As DNA, the CDR3 is TGTGCCAGTAGTACCTGGGGGGGATCTGAAGCTTTCTTT.

The chain uses TRBV6-1 and TRBJ1-1, with TRBD1 matching 7 bases. CDR1 is MNHNS and CDR2 is SASEGT in the germline V gene. The length of the CDR3 is 13 residues. The ends lost 6 bases at V and 1 base at J; junction bases unmatched: 2. CDR3 DNA sequence: TGTGCCAGCAGACAGGGGACGAACACTGAAGCTTTCTTT. As protein: CASRQGTNTEAFF.

V usage is TRBV12-3 or TRBV12-4 and J usage is TRBJ2-3, with TRBD1 matching over 9 bases. With V trimmed by 6 bases and J by 4 bases, 11 bases remained unmatched. The CDR3 loop spans 16 amino acids. This CDR3 is CASSRGTGPDSDTQYF. The CDR3 coding sequence is TGTGCCAGCAGCAGAGGGACAGGGCCGGATTCAGATACGCAGTATTTT.

V gene TRBV20-1 combines with J gene TRBJ2-7; D unclear. V was trimmed by 8 bases and J by 7 bases, leaving 15 bases between them. The germline V gene has CDR1 DFQATT and CDR2 SNEGSKA (reference sequence). There are 11 residues in the CDR3. The CDR3 region is CSWEGPREQYF. The CDR3 DNA sequence: TGCAGTTGGGAAGGCCCTAGGGAGCAGTACTTC.

V gene TRBV20-1 combines with J gene TRBJ1-1; TRBD1 might be the D (5 bases). The V end was cut by 3 bases, the J end by 5 bases, with 10 bases between. Germline CDR1 reads DFQATT; CDR2 reads SNEGSKA (reference sequence). The CDR3 has 12 residues. The DNA for the CDR3 is TGCAGTGCTAGTGGGGGAACGACTGAAGCTTTCTTT. It specifies CSASGGTTEAFF.

This clonotype came up a few times. The chain recombines TRBV27 with TRBJ2-6; D may be TRBD1 (5 bases). The CDR3 runs 15 residues. The V and J ends lost 3 bases and 4 bases respectively, with 10 bases between them. CDR1 and CDR2 (germline): MNHEY, SMNVEV (reference sequence). As DNA, the CDR3 is TGTGCCAGCAGTTTTGCAGGGATCGGGGCCAACGTCCTGACTTTC. Protein: CASSFAGIGANVLTF.

This clonotype appeared a few times. The chain combines TRBV12-3 or TRBV12-4 with TRBJ1-2; no firm D call. This CDR3 is built from 15 residues. V lost 6 bases and J 4 bases, leaving 18 bases between the germline ends. The CDR3 DNA reads TGTGCCAGCAGCCTACAGCAGACGAAAATCTATGGCTACACCTTC. This translates into CASSLQQTKIYGYTF.

This clonotype has a handful of counts. The chain carries TRBV4-1 and TRBJ2-1, with 9 nucleotides matching TRBD2. J gave up 9 bases and V 1 base, and 13 bases lay outside the gene matches. The CDR3 sequence is 17 residues long. Looked up from germline, CDR1 is MGHRA and CDR2 is YSYEKL. The CDR3 reads CASSQVGSGGPMGEQFF. As DNA, the CDR3 is TGCGCCAGCAGCCAAGTTGGCAGCGGGGGGCCCATGGGTGAGCAGTTCTTC.

This clonotype was observed many times. The chain carries TRBV12-3 or TRBV12-4 and TRBJ1-5, with D hard to call. Trimming removed 5 bases at V and 4 bases at J, with 9 bases between. This CDR3 has 13 amino acids. CDR3 in DNA: TGTGCCAGCAGTCTGGAGCCTAATCAGCCCCAGCATTTT. This codes for CASSLEPNQPQHF.

V gene TRBV7-2 combines with J gene TRBJ2-3; D might be TRBD1 or TRBD2, each matching 5 bases. Per the germline V gene, CDR1 is SGHTA and CDR2 is FQGNSA. The CDR3 has 17 amino acids. Trimming shortened V by 4 bases and J by 6 bases, and 23 bases separated the two germline ends. CDR3 DNA sequence: TGTGCCAGCAGCTCCCCTCCTTACGGGGCCCCCTCCGATACGCAGTATTTT. Encoded protein: CASSSPPYGAPSDTQYF. The full variable domain, its missing parts supplied by reference TRBV7-2 and TRBJ2-3, is GAGVSQSPSNKVTEKGKDVELRCDPISGHTALYWYRQSLGQGLEFLIYFQGNSAPDKSGLPSDRFSAERTGGSVSTLTIQRTQQEDSAVYLCASSSPPYGAPSDTQYFGPGTRLTVL.

The rearrangement links TRBV5-1 to TRBJ2-2; weak D call: TRBD2 (6 bases). There are 15 residues in the CDR3. Germline CDR1 reads SGHRS; CDR2 reads YFSETQ. Between the trimmed V and J ends, which lost 1 base and 3 bases, there was a span of 10 bases. In DNA form, the CDR3 reads TGCGCCAGCAGCTTGCCGGTAGCGGACACCGGGGAGCTGTTTTTT. It encodes CASSLPVADTGELFF.

The sample holds a few counts of this clonotype. The gene calls are TRBV7-2 and TRBJ1-2; 9 nucleotides line up with TRBD1. The CDR3 is 13 residues long. Germline trimming cut 7 bases from V and 8 bases from J; bases unmatched to any gene: 8. Germline V gene lookup returns CDR1 SGHTA and CDR2 FQGNSA. CDR3 loop: CASTGQGVTGYTF. The CDR3 nucleotides are TGTGCCAGCACGGGACAGGGCGTTACCGGCTACACCTTC.

CDR3 protein: CSADPSRDRVEFF. The CDR3 DNA reads TGCAGTGCGGATCCATCACGGGACAGGGTGGAGTTCTTC. The gene calls are TRBV20-1 and TRBJ2-1; 9 nucleotides agree with TRBD1. CDR1 is DFQATT and CDR2 is SNEGSKA in the germline V gene (reference sequence). V dropped 6 bases and J dropped 14; count of bases not matched to a gene: 14. This CDR3 contains 13 residues.